These 26 T cell receptor beta chains were all obtained from the same sample, sequenced in a study of blood T cell repertoires in COVID-19. Profiled with immunoSEQ multiplex PCR; TCRdb holds only in-frame clones, not every one. In the table there are 90,000 to 150,000 clones, roughly 80% of which are singletons. The sample comprised peripheral blood. The receptors come from a human donor in a cohort sampled during active COVID-19.

The chain links TRBV29-1 to TRBJ1-2, with D possibly TRBD1 on 5 matching bases. V lost 3 bases and J lost 4, with 12 bases in between. The length of the CDR3 is 13 residues. Germline V gives CDR1 SQVTM, CDR2 ANQGSEA. CDR3 sequence (DNA): TGCAGCGTTGATTTGGGGCGCGGCTATGGCTACACCTTC. Protein product: CSVDLGRGYGYTF.

This chain connects TRBV6-5 to TRBJ1-5; D is uncertain. The V end lost 8 bases, the J end lost 3 bases, and 8 bases lay between the germline ends. The CDR3 is made up of 12 amino acids. Germline values: CDR1 MNHEY, CDR2 SVGAGI. The CDR3 DNA reads TGTGCCAGCGTTCGCGACAATCAGCCCCAGCATTTT. This gives the protein CASVRDNQPQHF.

This chain connects TRBV3-1 (or the pseudogene TRBV3-2) to TRBJ2-7; no clear D gene. V was cut by 2 bases and J by 1 base, with 6 bases left in between. The CDR3 length is 13 residues. CDR1 and CDR2 (germline): LGHDT, YNNKEL (reference sequence). The CDR3 is CASSQIDSYEQYF. The CDR3 DNA reads TGTGCCAGCAGCCAAATAGATTCCTACGAGCAGTACTTC.

The chain links TRBV5-4 to TRBJ2-7, with D perhaps TRBD2 (6 bases). The germline V and J ends were trimmed by 0 bases and 9 bases, with 22 bases remaining between them. Germline CDR1 SGHNT, CDR2 YYREEE (reference sequence). This CDR3 is 16 amino acids long. The CDR3 loop reads CASSLEGWGRRRVQYF. In DNA form, the CDR3 reads TGTGCCAGCAGCTTGGAGGGGTGGGGCCGGCGGAGGGTGCAGTACTTC.

The genes are TRBV4-1 and TRBJ2-7; TRBD2 matches 8 bases. The germline CDR1 and CDR2 sequences are MGHRA and YSYEKL. The CDR3 contains 16 residues. The trim removed 1 base at V and 2 bases at J, leaving 7 bases unmatched. CDR3 coding DNA: TGCGCCAGCAGCCAAGGTTGGACTAGCATTACCTACGAGCAGTACTTC. As protein: CASSQGWTSITYEQYF.

A note on this clone: The identical CDR3 is also encoded by other nucleotide sequences in the sample. The chain employs TRBV27 and TRBJ2-7; D remains ambiguous. V was clipped by 3 bases and J by 0 bases, with 6 bases between them. This CDR3 has 13 amino acids. Germline CDR1 reads MNHEY; CDR2 reads SMNVEV (reference sequence). The CDR3 bases are TGTGCCAGCAGTTTCCGCAGCTCCTACGAGCAGTACTTC. It encodes CASSFRSSYEQYF.

The chain carries TRBV2 and TRBJ1-2, with a possible D match to TRBD1 (6 bases). The CDR3 is 13 amino acids. V lost 6 bases to trimming and J lost 8 bases, with 16 bases between them. The germline gives CDR1 SNHLY, CDR2 FYNNEI. DNA of the CDR3: TGTGCCAGCAGGGCGGACAGCTCACTCGGCTACACCTTC. Residues: CASRADSSLGYTF. The full variable domain, with the rest looked up from reference TRBV2 and TRBJ1-2, is EPEVTQTPSHQVTQMGQEVILRCVPISNHLYFYWYRQILGQKVEFLVSFYNNEISEKSEIFDDQFSVERPDGSNFTLKIRSTKLEDSAMYFCASRADSSLGYTFGSGTRLTVV.

The V gene is TRBV7-9, the J gene TRBJ2-7, with TRBD1 matching over 8 bases. The germline V gene encodes CDR1 SEHNR and CDR2 FQNEAQ (reference sequence). The CDR3 runs 15 residues. The V segment lost 4 bases and the J segment 3 bases; nucleotides outside the gene matches: 8. The CDR3 here is CASSSAFDRGYEQYF. The CDR3 DNA follows: TGTGCCAGCAGCTCCGCCTTTGACAGGGGCTACGAGCAGTACTTC.

The rearrangement uses TRBV19 and TRBJ2-7; a weak D match, TRBD1 (6 bases). Germline V lookup: CDR1 LNHDA, CDR2 SQIVND (reference sequence). V gave up 6 bases and J gave up 5 bases, with 14 bases separating them. This CDR3 contains 13 residues. The CDR3 is CASRLQGTHEQYF. CDR3 nucleotide sequence: TGTGCCAGTAGACTACAGGGAACCCACGAGCAGTACTTC.

The V gene is TRBV19, the J gene TRBJ1-5; 11 bases align to TRBD1. The CDR3 consists of 16 residues. The trim removed 6 bases at V and 7 bases at J, leaving 11 bases unmatched. The germline V gene encodes CDR1 LNHDA and CDR2 SQIVND (reference sequence). The CDR3 reads CASSPIGGTGGQPQHF. CDR3 DNA: TGTGCCAGTAGCCCAATAGGGGGGACAGGGGGGCAGCCCCAGCATTTT.

This clone showed up just once. The chain links TRBV6-5 to TRBJ2-1; the match to TRBD2 covers 8 bases. The CDR3 has 15 amino acids. Trimming at V came to 8 bases and at J to 8 bases, leaving 14 bases not matched to a gene. Germline CDR1 is MNHEY and CDR2 is SVGAGI. CDR3 amino acids: CASALSGGDRHEQFF. For the CDR3, the DNA is TGTGCCAGCGCGTTGAGCGGGGGCGACCGGCATGAGCAGTTCTTC.

V gene TRBV24-1 combines with J gene TRBJ2-3; possibly TRBD1 for D (6 bases). Germline lookup yields CDR1 KGHDR and CDR2 SFDVKD. Trimming shortened V by 5 bases and J by 2 bases, and 13 bases separated the two germline ends. This CDR3 is built from 15 residues. DNA for the CDR3: TGTGCCACCAGTGGGGTAGGACAGTACACAGATACGCAGTATTTT. This translates into CATSGVGQYTDTQYF.

V gene TRBV6-5 combines with J gene TRBJ2-7; the D is unclear. V was shortened by 7 bases and J by 0 bases, with 10 bases between the two germline ends. CDR1 MNHEY and CDR2 SVGAGI come from the germline V gene. This CDR3 spans 13 amino acids. CDR3 DNA sequence: TGTGCCAGCAAGGTGGAGAACTCCTACGAGCAGTACTTC. This sequence encodes CASKVENSYEQYF.

The chain recombines TRBV5-1 with TRBJ2-4, with 10 nucleotides matching TRBD1. Germline-derived CDR1 and CDR2 are SGHRS and YFSETQ. The CDR3 extends over 18 amino acids. J was trimmed by 2 bases and V by 5 bases; bases with no gene match: 13. CDR3 region: CASSPTGGALVTKNIQYF. The CDR3 DNA follows: TGCGCCAGCAGTCCGACAGGGGGCGCCTTGGTGACCAAAAACATTCAGTACTTC.

This clone was counted between two and nine times. This chain uses TRBV19 with TRBJ1-1; possible D gene TRBD1, 5 bases. Between the trimmed V and J ends, which lost 3 bases and 6 bases, there was a span of 11 bases. Germline V lookup: CDR1 LNHDA, CDR2 SQIVND (reference sequence). CDR3 length: 13 residues. CDR3 sequence: CASSIDSPPEAFF. DNA of the CDR3: TGTGCCAGTAGTATCGACAGTCCCCCTGAAGCTTTCTTT.

This rearrangement joins TRBV11-3 to TRBJ2-1; 11 nucleotides match TRBD2. Germline V lookup: CDR1 SGHNT, CDR2 YENEEA. V lost 3 bases, J lost 4 bases, and 8 bases stayed unmatched. CDR3 length: 17 residues. CDR3 sequence reads: CASSFLTSGRLYNEQFF. CDR3 coding DNA: TGTGCCAGCAGCTTTCTAACTAGCGGGAGACTGTACAATGAGCAGTTCTTC.

The V call is TRBV11-3, the J call TRBJ2-7; D unresolved. V lost 5 bases and J 4 bases, leaving 12 bases between the germline ends. CDR3 length: 13 amino acids. The germline CDR1 and CDR2 sequences are SGHNT and YENEEA. CDR3 DNA sequence: TGTGCCAGCAGCGCCCCCCTTAGATACGAGCAGTACTTC. It codes for CASSAPLRYEQYF. The entire variable domain, with the rest obtained from reference TRBV11-3 and TRBJ2-7, is as follows: EAGVVQSPRYKIIEKKQPVAFWCNPISGHNTLYWYLQNLGQGPELLIRYENEEAVDDSQLPKDRFSAERLKGVDSTLKIQPAELGDSAVYLCASSAPLRYEQYFGPGTRLTVT.

The V and J genes are TRBV5-6 and TRBJ1-2; 7 nucleotides match TRBD1. V lost 2 bases to trimming and J lost 6 bases; unmatched junction nucleotides: 4. This CDR3 has 13 residues. The germline V gene encodes CDR1 SGHDT and CDR2 YYEEEE. The CDR3 DNA is TGTGCCAGCAGCTTCGAAGGGGGCGATGGCTACACCTTC. Its protein product is CASSFEGGDGYTF.

The V and J genes are TRBV25-1 and TRBJ1-2; 9 bases align to TRBD1. CDR3 size: 16 residues. V was clipped by 1 base and J by 2 bases; unmatched bases: 5. The germline V gene encodes CDR1 MGHDK and CDR2 SYGVNS. For the CDR3, the DNA is TGTGCCAGCAGTGAATTCGGACAGGGGTCAAACTATGGCTACACCTTC. It codes for CASSEFGQGSNYGYTF.

The gene calls are TRBV7-2 and TRBJ2-7; D gene ambiguous. CDR3 length: 13 amino acids. Deletions cut 0 bases from V and 0 bases from J, with 3 bases between. Germline assignment: CDR1 SGHTA and CDR2 FQGNSA. The CDR3 sequence: CASSLAASYEQYF. The CDR3 DNA is TGTGCCAGCAGCTTAGCGGCCTCCTACGAGCAGTACTTC.

V is TRBV30 and J is TRBJ1-1, with D unclear. V was cut by 0 bases and J by 5 bases, with 4 bases left in between. CDR3 length: 11 amino acids. Germline V lookup: CDR1 GTSNPN, CDR2 SVGIG (reference sequence). CDR3 amino acids: CAWSVQTEAFF. The CDR3 DNA sequence: TGTGCCTGGAGTGTACAAACTGAAGCTTTCTTT.

This clone was observed a handful of times. The chain uses TRBV11-3 and TRBJ2-7, with TRBD2 matching over 10 bases. The V and J ends lost 5 bases and 2 bases, in that order; junction bases with no gene match: 9. Germline V CDR1 and CDR2: SGHNT, YENEEA. This CDR3 has 16 amino acids. The CDR3 bases are TGTGCCAGCAGCCCGTTGACTAGCGGGCTGGCCTACGAGCAGTACTTC. Protein: CASSPLTSGLAYEQYF.

V gene TRBV6-2 or TRBV6-3 combines with J gene TRBJ2-7; 10 nucleotides agree with TRBD2. Germline V CDR1 and CDR2: MNHEY, SVGEGT. This CDR3 region has 15 residues. The J segment lost 6 bases and the V segment lost 2 bases, leaving 7 bases of the junction unmatched. This chain's CDR3 is CASSYRLAGVGEQYF. CDR3 nucleotides: TGTGCCAGCAGTTACCGGCTAGCGGGAGTTGGCGAGCAGTACTTC.

This clone showed up just a few times. The V and J genes are TRBV11-2 and TRBJ1-1; D call uncertain. The germline V and J ends were trimmed by 1 base and 12 bases, with 12 bases remaining between them. Germline V gene lookup returns CDR1 SGHAT and CDR2 FQNNGV. The CDR3 length is 12 residues. CDR3: CASSLGTGESFF. DNA of the CDR3: TGTGCCAGCAGCTTAGGGACCGGGGAGTCTTTCTTT.

This rearrangement joins TRBV19 to TRBJ2-7; 8 nucleotides agree with TRBD1. The V segment lost 5 bases and the J segment 2 bases; nucleotides outside the gene matches: 5. This CDR3 spans 14 amino acids. CDR1 is LNHDA, CDR2 SQIVND, per germline (reference sequence). The CDR3 region is CASSRRGRTYEQYF. CDR3 DNA sequence: TGTGCCAGTAGTCGCAGGGGGCGGACCTACGAGCAGTACTTC.

V and J are TRBV12-3 or TRBV12-4 and TRBJ1-1; possible D gene TRBD1, 5 bases. The CDR3 totals 11 residues. V was shortened by 7 bases and J by 9 bases, with 12 bases between the two germline ends. The CDR3 spells CASTAGLKAFF. CDR3 coding DNA: TGTGCCAGCACAGCAGGGTTAAAAGCTTTCTTT.